This entry lists 15 T cell receptor beta chains sequenced from one sample in a study of T cells in Graves' hyperthyroidism and ophthalmopathy. Amplified regions were TCR beta CDR3 sequences from RNA transcripts. An initial round of RT-PCR targeting the TCR CDR3 relied on the HTBI primer set. TCRdb recomputed calls from the multiplex PCR reads with MiXCR, one row per CDR3 protein. The data show some 760,000 distinct CDR3 sequences, 13% to 15% seen once. Source material: blood. The receptors were sampled from a woman aged 18-35 years with Graves' hyperthyroidism.

The J gene is TRBJ2-2, the V gene TRBV20-1, with 10 positions matching TRBD2. The CDR3 length is 17 residues. The V segment lost 0 bases and the J segment 4 bases; nucleotides outside the gene matches: 8. The germline V gene has CDR1 DFQATT and CDR2 SNEGSKA (reference sequence). CDR3 bases: TGCAGTGCTAGAGATCTCGTAGCGGGAGGAGGCACCGGGGAGCTGTTTTTT. Protein sequence: CSARDLVAGGGTGELFF.

This clonotype was seen a handful of times. The genes are TRBV4-1 and TRBJ2-5; maybe TRBD2 (7 bases). This CDR3 spans 17 amino acids. CDR1 is MGHRA and CDR2 is YSYEKL in the germline V gene. Trimming cost V 0 bases and J 5 bases, with 19 bases left between them. As DNA, the CDR3 is TGCGCCAGCAGCCAAGATCGGGGGGCAATGCTCAGGGAGACCCAGTACTTC. This sequence encodes CASSQDRGAMLRETQYF.

This clonotype appeared a single time. The chain combines TRBV12-3 or TRBV12-4 with TRBJ2-2; D remains unclear. V lost 5 bases to trimming and J lost 7 bases, with 17 bases between them. The CDR3 consists of 15 residues. The CDR3 region is CASSIRSVSGGELFF. The CDR3 nucleotides read TGTGCCAGCAGTATAAGGTCCGTTTCTGGCGGGGAGCTGTTTTTT.

For this clonotype: The CDR3 does not end in the conserved phenylalanine or tryptophan, so this is likely a read error. This chain links TRBV4-1 with TRBJ2-7; tentative D call: TRBD1 (6 bases). V was cut by 4 bases and J by 3 bases, with 19 bases left in between. The CDR3 runs to 16 residues. CDR1 and CDR2 (germline): MGHRA, YSYEKL. The CDR3 loop reads CASSPEPRGSGYEQYL. DNA for the CDR3: TGCGCCAGCAGCCCGGAGCCAAGGGGGTCGGGCTACGAGCAGTACCTC.

This CDR3 is CAIRQGGSNQPQHF. The DNA of the CDR3 is TGTGCCATCCGACAGGGCGGGAGCAATCAGCCCCAGCATTTT. The chain carries TRBV2 and TRBJ1-5; 7 nucleotides match TRBD1. CDR1 and CDR2 from the germline V gene are SNHLY and FYNNEI. Trimming took 10 bases from V and 1 from J; bases not matched to a gene: 7. The CDR3 totals 14 residues.

The chain carries TRBV20-1 and TRBJ2-1; the D call may be TRBD1 or TRBD2 (5 bases each). Trimming pared 0 bases from V and 9 bases from J, leaving 18 bases between. The V gene's germline CDR1 is DFQATT and CDR2 SNEGSKA (reference sequence). This CDR3 contains 15 residues. CDR3 protein: CSARDPRTGAGEQFF. CDR3 nucleotide sequence: TGCAGTGCTAGAGATCCACGGACCGGGGCTGGTGAGCAGTTCTTC.

Many counts were recorded for this clonotype. The chain is built from TRBV7-9 and TRBJ1-1; 9 bases fit TRBD1. Losses at the gene ends were 4 bases for V and 4 bases for J; bases not matched to a gene: 7. The CDR3 runs 15 residues. Per germline, CDR1 SEHNR and CDR2 FQNEAQ (reference sequence). In nucleotides, the CDR3 is TGTGCCAGCAGCTCCTCACAGGGGGCAGGCACTGAAGCTTTCTTT. Protein product: CASSSSQGAGTEAFF. The full variable domain, completed using reference TRBV7-9 and TRBJ1-1, is DTGVSQNPRHKITKRGQNVTFRCDPISEHNRLYWYRQTLGQGPEFLTYFQNEAQLEKSRLLSDRFSAERPKGSFSTLEIQRTEQGDSAMYLCASSSSQGAGTEAFFGQGTRLTVV.

There are a few counts of this clonotype. The chain links TRBV7-9 to TRBJ2-1; D is possibly TRBD1 or TRBD2 (5 bases each). The J call is uncertain, as TRBJ2-7 better fits the DNA end. CDR3 length equals 18 residues. The germline V gene has CDR1 SEHNR and CDR2 FQNEAQ (reference sequence). The DNA for the CDR3 is TGTGCCAGCAGCTTGGAACTGGGACCCTCTAGCTCCTACAATGAGCAGTACTTC. This translates into CASSLELGPSSSYNEQYF.

This sequence joins TRBV28 and TRBJ2-5; D is possibly TRBD1 (7 bases). Trimming took 5 bases from V and 5 from J, leaving 24 bases between them. Germline V gene lookup returns CDR1 MDHEN and CDR2 SYDVKM. CDR3 length: 17 amino acids. The CDR3 sequence: CASSQIPSRGDGETQYF. The CDR3 nucleotides are TGTGCCAGCAGTCAAATACCGAGCAGGGGGGATGGGGAGACCCAGTACTTC. Full variable domain (rest looked up from reference TRBV28 and TRBJ2-5): DVKVTQSSRYLVKRTGEKVFLECVQDMDHENMFWYRQDPGLGLRLIYFSYDVKMKEKGDIPEGYSVSREKKERFSLILESASTNQTSMYLCASSQIPSRGDGETQYFGPGTRLLVL.

The V and J genes are TRBV7-9 and TRBJ2-1, with TRBD2 matching 11 bases. The CDR3 extends over 17 amino acids. V was clipped by 0 bases and J by 4 bases; unmatched bases: 5. Germline assignment: CDR1 SEHNR and CDR2 FQNEAQ (reference sequence). The CDR3: CASSLALAGVRYNEQFF. Written as DNA, the CDR3 is TGTGCCAGCAGCTTAGCACTAGCGGGAGTACGTTACAATGAGCAGTTCTTC.

The chain recombines TRBV20-1 with TRBJ2-1, with 12 bases lining up with TRBD2. The CDR3 has 15 amino acids. V shed 4 bases and J 4 bases; nucleotides not matched to a gene: 5. The germline gives CDR1 DFQATT, CDR2 SNEGSKA (reference sequence). CDR3 nucleotides: TGCAGTGCTACCCTAGCGGGAGGGCCATACAATGAGCAGTTCTTC. Amino acids: CSATLAGGPYNEQFF.

The CDR3 reads CASSLTGGGGTEAFF. The DNA for the CDR3 is TGTGCCAGCAGCTTAACGGGGGGGGGGGGCACTGAAGCTTTCTTT. V and J are TRBV7-3 and TRBJ1-1; TRBD1 is a possible D gene (5 bases). From germline, CDR1 is SGHTA and CDR2 FQGTGA. The CDR3 has 15 amino acids. Trimming pared 0 bases from V and 4 bases from J, leaving 12 bases between.

Notes on this clonotype: This clone may be a read error of a much larger clone one base away. This chain uses TRBV7-3 with TRBJ2-7; no definite D call. With the DNA end fitting TRBJ2-1 better, the J assignment may be wrong. Germline V gives CDR1 SGHTA, CDR2 FQGTGA. This CDR3 comprises 14 residues. The CDR3 reads CASSLSERTYEQFF. The CDR3 coding sequence is TGTGCCAGCAGCTTATCGGAGCGAACTTACGAGCAGTTCTTC.

This clonotype was detected many times. The CDR3 coding sequence is TGTGCCAGCAGCCAAGAGGGCCAGCAGGCATGGGAGACCCAGTACTTC. As protein: CASSQEGQQAWETQYF. The V call is TRBV4-2, the J call TRBJ2-5, with D unresolved. CDR3 size: 16 residues. The V end was cut by 0 bases, the J end by 5 bases, with 16 bases between. CDR1 is LGHNA, CDR2 YNFKEQ, per germline.

With regard to this clonotype: A much larger clonotype is one base distant, so this may be a read error. The chain employs TRBV28 and TRBJ2-1; TRBD2 agrees at 11 bases. Germline V gives CDR1 MDHEN, CDR2 SYDVKM. This CDR3 has 16 amino acids. This CDR3 reads CASSIGTSGYYNEQSF. The CDR3, as DNA: TGTGCCAGCAGTATAGGGACTAGCGGATACTACAATGAGCAGTCCTTC.